This T cell receptor beta chain originates from a study of blood T cell repertoires in COVID-19. For the study at large: The study drew acute and convalescent COVID-19 samples from the United States, Italy and Spain. Nucleic acid was either cDNA or gDNA, and it came from T cells, B-cell-depleted T cells, or PBMCs.

How the authors handled the data: Nucleated cell number was recorded as an estimate derived from reference gene primer amplification. Generated by immunoSEQ multiplex PCR, the TCRdb table keeps only in-frame clones and is missing some. Clone size and V and J calls were adopted from that table, with D and trimming inferred from the DNA. The repertoire includes some 150,000 clones, 82% of them detected once, and 4% to 5% sits in the top ten. The TCR comes from a woman of 80 years or more with acute or convalescent COVID-19. Sequencing used peripheral blood.

This chain's CDR3 is CASSLNAYLSGNTIYF. Written as DNA, the CDR3 is TGCGCCAGCAGCTTGAACGCGTATCTCTCTGGAAACACCATATATTTT. The chain links TRBV5-1 to TRBJ1-3; D is uncertain. Deletions cut 1 base from V and 0 bases from J, with 11 bases between. CDR3 length: 16 residues. From germline, CDR1 is SGHRS and CDR2 YFSETQ.